Shown below are 27 T cell receptor beta chains from a single sample sequenced in a study of technical replicates of blood from several donors. The protocol was immunoSEQ multiplex PCR, while the TCRdb copy is restricted to in-frame clones and leaves out a portion. The repertoire has tens of thousands of clones, roughly 93% of them found once; the top ten carry approximately 0.42%. Sample: T cells isolated from PBMCs. The receptors come from a human donor in good health.

As concerns this clone: Other DNA sequences from this sample encode an identical CDR3 as well. The chain is built from TRBV19 and TRBJ1-1; D unresolved. Germline values: CDR1 LNHDA, CDR2 SQIVND (reference sequence). The CDR3 length is 13 residues. V gave up 3 bases and J gave up 1 base, with 6 bases separating them. Here the CDR3 DNA reads TGTGCCAGTAGTATCCGGGGGAACACTGAAGCTTTCTTT. Translation gives CASSIRGNTEAFF.

The chain recombines TRBV7-9 with TRBJ1-3; D call uncertain. The CDR3 has 13 residues. The V and J ends lost 6 bases and 4 bases respectively, with 10 bases between them. Germline assignment: CDR1 SEHNR and CDR2 FQNEAQ (reference sequence). CDR3 residues: CASRLLSGNTIYF. CDR3 coding DNA: TGTGCCAGCAGGCTCCTTAGCGGAAACACCATATATTTT.

The V and J genes are TRBV9 and TRBJ2-7, with TRBD2 matching 10 bases. CDR1 and CDR2 (germline): SGDLS, YYNGEE. CDR3 length equals 15 residues. J lost 2 bases, V lost 4 bases, and 6 bases had no gene match. CDR3 nucleotides: TGTGCCAGCAGCACCCGGACTAGCGGAACCTACGAGCAGTACTTC. This sequence encodes CASSTRTSGTYEQYF.

This chain connects TRBV4-2 to TRBJ2-2; D is possibly TRBD2 (5 bases). Trimming cost V 0 bases and J 5 bases, with 10 bases left between them. The CDR3 loop spans 15 amino acids. Germline assignment: CDR1 LGHNA and CDR2 YNFKEQ. The CDR3 here is CASSQELVTTGELFF. CDR3 DNA: TGTGCCAGCAGCCAAGAACTAGTCACAACCGGGGAGCTGTTTTTT.

The rearrangement links TRBV27 to TRBJ1-4, with 7 bases identical to TRBD1. The germline CDR1 and CDR2 sequences are MNHEY and SMNVEV (reference sequence). J gave up 8 bases and V 2 bases, and 2 bases lay outside the gene matches. This CDR3 contains 13 residues. The CDR3: CASSLRQGEKLFF. The CDR3 region has the DNA TGTGCCAGCAGTTTAAGACAGGGAGAAAAACTGTTTTTT.

The gene calls are TRBV5-1 and TRBJ2-7; D might be TRBD1 (5 bases). CDR1 is SGHRS, CDR2 YFSETQ, per germline. V lost 4 bases, J lost 2 bases, and 16 bases lay in between. This CDR3 has 15 residues. CDR3 coding DNA: TGCGCCAGCAGCATGGGTTCGCAGGGTCCCTACGAGCAGTACTTC. Translation gives CASSMGSQGPYEQYF.

The V call is TRBV19, the J call TRBJ2-7; 7 nucleotides align to TRBD1. Germline-derived CDR1 and CDR2 are LNHDA and SQIVND (reference sequence). This CDR3 region has 13 residues. V gave up 7 bases and J gave up 2 bases; unmatched junction bases: 5. For the CDR3, the DNA is TGTGCCAGTACCCGGACAGGAACCTACGAGCAGTACTTC. Its protein product is CASTRTGTYEQYF.

This rearrangement joins TRBV5-4 to TRBJ1-4; a possible D gene is TRBD1 (5 bases). CDR1 and CDR2 (germline): SGHNT, YYREEE (reference sequence). V was pared by 5 bases and J by 8 bases, with 13 bases between. There are 13 residues in the CDR3. This chain's CDR3 is CASRRDFEEKLFF. The CDR3 coding sequence is TGTGCCAGCAGGCGGGACTTCGAAGAAAAACTGTTTTTT.

This chain connects TRBV4-2 to TRBJ2-1, with 13 bases identical to TRBD2. Germline V gene sequence: CDR1 LGHNA, CDR2 YNFKEQ. The V segment lost 0 bases and the J segment 5 bases; nucleotides outside the gene matches: 4. This CDR3 is built from 17 residues. The CDR3 DNA follows: TGTGCCAGCAGCCAAGATTGGGGACTAGCGGGGAACAATGAGCAGTTCTTC. This gives the protein CASSQDWGLAGNNEQFF.

The gene calls are TRBV6-6 and TRBJ1-4; TRBD1 might be the D (6 bases). V was trimmed by 8 bases and J by 8 bases, leaving 15 bases between them. Looked up from germline, CDR1 is MNHNY and CDR2 is SVGAGI (reference sequence). The CDR3 totals 13 residues. CDR3 in DNA: TGTGCCAGCCTACAGGGAATAAACGAAAAACTGTTTTTT. Residues: CASLQGINEKLFF.

This chain connects TRBV4-1 to TRBJ2-1, with TRBD2 matching 10 bases. CDR1 is MGHRA and CDR2 is YSYEKL in the germline V gene. Trimming cost V 7 bases and J 12 bases; bases outside gene matches: 15. The CDR3 runs 15 residues. In nucleotides, the CDR3 is TGCGCCAGCACTGAGCGGGAGGGGAAGTTTGTGGGGCAGTTCTTC. This translates into CASTEREGKFVGQFF.

The V and J genes are TRBV27 and TRBJ2-7; weak D call: TRBD1 (5 bases). The V gene lost 2 bases and the J gene lost 1 base, with 12 bases spanning the gap. The germline V gene has CDR1 MNHEY and CDR2 SMNVEV (reference sequence). CDR3 length: 15 amino acids. The CDR3, as DNA: TGTGCCAGCAGTTTAGTCGTAGCAGGGTCCTACGAGCAGTACTTC. This translates into CASSLVVAGSYEQYF.

V and J are TRBV29-1 and TRBJ2-7, with 10 bases fitting TRBD1. The CDR3 is 13 amino acids. Germline V gene lookup returns CDR1 SQVTM and CDR2 ANQGSEA. Trimming cost V 6 bases and J 4 bases; bases outside gene matches: 6. The CDR3 region has the DNA TGCAGCGTGGTAAGGACAGGGGGTTACGAGCAGTACTTC. It codes for CSVVRTGGYEQYF.

V usage is TRBV6-5 and J usage is TRBJ2-1; the D is unclear. Germline V gene data show CDR1 as MNHEY and CDR2 as SVGAGI. This CDR3 comprises 13 residues. V was pared by 1 base and J by 6 bases, with 7 bases between. This CDR3 reads CASSYWRANEQFF. In DNA form, the CDR3 reads TGTGCCAGCAGTTACTGGAGAGCCAATGAGCAGTTCTTC.

The rearrangement joins TRBV7-9 to TRBJ2-7; D remains ambiguous. Trimming removed 5 bases from V and 0 bases from J, with 14 bases in between. CDR3 length: 15 amino acids. The V gene's germline CDR1 is SEHNR and CDR2 FQNEAQ (reference sequence). Written as DNA, the CDR3 is TGTGCCAGCAGCACATTAACAGAATACTCCTACGAGCAGTACTTC. Translation gives CASSTLTEYSYEQYF.

The V and J genes are TRBV4-2 and TRBJ1-1; 9 nucleotides align to TRBD1. V trimming: 3 bases; J trimming: 3 bases; junction bases outside the gene matches: 11. From germline, CDR1 is LGHNA and CDR2 YNFKEQ. The CDR3 is made up of 17 amino acids. Here the CDR3 DNA reads TGTGCCAGCAGCCATGAGGGCTCGGGACAGGGTTACACTGAAGCTTTCTTT. Translation: CASSHEGSGQGYTEAFF.

The chain has TRBV4-1 and TRBJ1-1; possibly TRBD1 for D (5 bases). V was pared by 0 bases and J by 5 bases, with 13 bases between. CDR3 length: 15 amino acids. The germline CDR1 and CDR2 sequences are MGHRA and YSYEKL. CDR3: CASSQDGNGATEAFF. CDR3 DNA sequence: TGCGCCAGCAGCCAAGATGGGAATGGGGCGACTGAAGCTTTCTTT.

The chain employs TRBV11-2 and TRBJ2-5; 9 positions match TRBD1. V gave up 5 bases and J gave up 5 bases; unmatched junction bases: 9. Germline-derived CDR1 and CDR2 are SGHAT and FQNNGV. CDR3 size: 15 residues. In DNA, the CDR3 is TGTGCCAGCAGCGGGGGGACAGGGTTTGGGGAGACCCAGTACTTC. Translating it yields CASSGGTGFGETQYF.

This clone was recorded only once. The chain uses TRBV6-5 and TRBJ2-3, with a weak D call TRBD1 (5 bases). The V end was cut by 2 bases, the J end by 4 bases, with 16 bases between. This CDR3 region has 16 residues. CDR1 and CDR2 from the germline V gene are MNHEY and SVGAGI. The CDR3 spells CASSYRSSGSPDTQYF. The CDR3 DNA reads TGTGCCAGCAGTTACCGAAGTTCAGGGTCCCCAGATACGCAGTATTTT.

V and J are TRBV10-3 and TRBJ2-7, with 7 positions matching TRBD2. The CDR3 sequence is 15 residues long. Germline CDR1 reads ENHRY; CDR2 reads SYGVKD. The V gene end was trimmed by 4 bases and the J gene end by 7 bases; junction bases not matched to a gene: 13. In DNA, the CDR3 is TGTGCCATCAGTGGAGACGGGAGGTCAAGGTGGGAGCAGTACTTC. Translated: CAISGDGRSRWEQYF.

The gene calls are TRBV28 and TRBJ1-1, with D possibly matching TRBD1 (5 bases). Germline V lookup: CDR1 MDHEN, CDR2 SYDVKM. V lost 8 bases and J lost 2, with 15 bases in between. The CDR3 covers 14 residues. The CDR3 region has the DNA TGTGCCAGCTTTCGTTGGGACTTAAACACTGAAGCTTTCTTT. Its translation: CASFRWDLNTEAFF.

V is TRBV6-5 and J is TRBJ2-3; 14 positions match TRBD2. Trimming removed 3 bases from V and 5 bases from J; junction bases left unmatched: 4. Per germline, CDR1 MNHEY and CDR2 SVGAGI. The CDR3 consists of 16 residues. The CDR3 DNA is TGTGCCAGCAGTTATTATGGACTAGCGGGAGGAGATACGCAGTATTTT. This gives the protein CASSYYGLAGGDTQYF.

This clone came up once. The genes are TRBV28 and TRBJ1-5, with a tentative D call TRBD1 (6 bases). CDR1 and CDR2 from the germline V gene are MDHEN and SYDVKM. CDR3 length equals 17 residues. The germline V and J ends were trimmed by 8 bases and 4 bases, with 24 bases remaining between them. This chain's CDR3 is CASLPSNSGTQNQPQHF. The CDR3 nucleotides read TGTGCCAGCCTTCCGTCAAATTCCGGGACACAAAATCAGCCCCAGCATTTT.

V and J are TRBV25-1 and TRBJ1-5; D unresolved. This CDR3 contains 14 residues. The V end lost 6 bases, the J end lost 5 bases, and 14 bases lay between the germline ends. Looked up from germline, CDR1 is MGHDK and CDR2 is SYGVNS. Written as DNA, the CDR3 is TGTGCCAGCAGCGCGGGTCTAGCCCATCAGCCCCAGCATTTT. It specifies CASSAGLAHQPQHF.

The rearrangement uses TRBV19 and TRBJ2-1, with D possibly TRBD2 on 6 matching bases. Trimming removed 3 bases from V and 2 bases from J, with 11 bases in between. The CDR3 is 15 residues long. Per germline, CDR1 LNHDA and CDR2 SQIVND (reference sequence). DNA for the CDR3: TGTGCCAGTAGTATTGAGGGAGGCACCTACAATGAGCAGTTCTTC. It encodes CASSIEGGTYNEQFF.

This chain uses TRBV27 with TRBJ1-5; D is undetermined. V lost 1 base to trimming and J lost 1 base, with 5 bases between them. The CDR3 has 14 amino acids. CDR1 is MNHEY, CDR2 SMNVEV, per germline (reference sequence). The DNA for the CDR3 is TGTGCCAGCAGTTTATGGCAAAGCAATCAGCCCCAGCATTTT. Its protein is CASSLWQSNQPQHF.

This clone came up a few times. The V gene is TRBV27, the J gene TRBJ1-1; no clear D gene. The CDR3 has 13 amino acids. Trimming took 7 bases from V and 4 from J, leaving 13 bases between them. Germline V gene lookup returns CDR1 MNHEY and CDR2 SMNVEV (reference sequence). CDR3 residues: CASMWRPGTEAFF. The CDR3 DNA follows: TGTGCCAGCATGTGGAGGCCGGGCACTGAAGCTTTCTTT.